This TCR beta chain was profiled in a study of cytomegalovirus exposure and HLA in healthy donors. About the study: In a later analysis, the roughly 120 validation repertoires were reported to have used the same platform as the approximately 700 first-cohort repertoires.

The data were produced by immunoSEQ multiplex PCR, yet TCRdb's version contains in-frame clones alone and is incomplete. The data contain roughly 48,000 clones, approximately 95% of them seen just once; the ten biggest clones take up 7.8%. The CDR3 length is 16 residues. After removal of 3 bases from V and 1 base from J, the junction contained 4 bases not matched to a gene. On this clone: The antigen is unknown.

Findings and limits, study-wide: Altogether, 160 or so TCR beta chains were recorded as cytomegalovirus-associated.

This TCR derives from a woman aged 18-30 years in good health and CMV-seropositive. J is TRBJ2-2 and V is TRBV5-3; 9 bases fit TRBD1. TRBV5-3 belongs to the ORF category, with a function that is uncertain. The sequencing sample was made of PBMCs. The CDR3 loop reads CARSYPGQGNTGELFF. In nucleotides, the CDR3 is TGTGCCAGAAGCTACCCGGGACAGGGGAACACCGGGGAGCTGTTTTTT.